These T cell receptor beta chains were read from a single sample in a study of cytomegalovirus exposure and HLA in healthy donors. Profiled with immunoSEQ multiplex PCR; TCRdb holds only in-frame clones, not every one. The sample gives about 120,000 clones, over 50% of which show up once; under 9% is in the top ten. The material sequenced was PBMCs. These receptors originate from a woman aged 40 to 49 in good health and CMV-seropositive. CDR3s include the opening cysteine and the closing phenylalanine or tryptophan. The order of the fields is V gene, J gene, CDR3 protein.

V gene: TRBV11-2
J gene: TRBJ2-3
CDR3 protein: CASSFDSLTDTQYF

V gene: TRBV27
J gene: TRBJ2-7
CDR3 protein: CASIRGYEQYF

V gene: TRBV5-1
J gene: TRBJ2-7
CDR3 protein: CASSLELREGREQYF

V gene: TRBV19
J gene: TRBJ2-5
CDR3 protein: CASSKTIQETQYF

V gene: TRBV19
J gene: TRBJ1-6
CDR3 protein: CASSGFGSPLHF

V gene: TRBV5-1
J gene: TRBJ2-1
CDR3 protein: CASGRTDSYNEQFF

V gene: TRBV18
J gene: TRBJ2-2
CDR3 protein: CASSPPGRNTGELFF

V gene: TRBV4-2
J gene: TRBJ2-6
CDR3 protein: CASSQATQGVPSGANVLTF

V gene: TRBV5-1
J gene: TRBJ1-2
CDR3 protein: CASSLGQGAGGYPF

V gene: TRBV19
J gene: TRBJ1-1
CDR3 protein: CASSSPGRGANTEAFF

V gene: TRBV5-1
J gene: TRBJ2-7
CDR3 protein: CASSTLGTSGGSYEQYF

V gene: TRBV29-1
J gene: TRBJ1-4
CDR3 protein: CSVEGGFGTNEKLFF

V gene: TRBV27
J gene: TRBJ1-1
CDR3 protein: CASSSGRGQGEAFF

V gene: TRBV29-1
J gene: TRBJ2-7
CDR3 protein: CSVLAGDYEQYF

V gene: TRBV6-1
J gene: TRBJ2-3
CDR3 protein: CASSNRDRGGHTQYF

V gene: TRBV7-9
J gene: TRBJ1-6
CDR3 protein: CASSLGGLGNSPLHF

V gene: TRBV25-1
J gene: TRBJ1-4
CDR3 protein: CASSASGGRREKLFF

V gene: TRBV7-9
J gene: TRBJ1-5
CDR3 protein: CASSAYYGTDNQPQHF

V gene: TRBV30
J gene: TRBJ2-7
CDR3 protein: CAWTQRTSHIYEQYF

V gene: TRBV5-6
J gene: TRBJ2-5
CDR3 protein: CASSLEASGRAYETQYF

V gene: TRBV10-2
J gene: TRBJ1-5
CDR3 protein: CASSEPGVQPQHF

V gene: TRBV19
J gene: TRBJ1-1
CDR3 protein: CASRMTGTEGTEAFF

V gene: TRBV25-1
J gene: TRBJ2-3
CDR3 protein: CASSDVGGADTQYF

V gene: TRBV5-1
J gene: TRBJ2-3
CDR3 protein: CASRLLAGESDTQYF

V gene: TRBV6-1
J gene: TRBJ2-7
CDR3 protein: CASSELAGSTYEQYF

V gene: TRBV18
J gene: TRBJ2-1
CDR3 protein: CASSPRGEDEQFF

V gene: TRBV6-1
J gene: TRBJ2-7
CDR3 protein: CASKGDRAPDEQYF

V gene: TRBV5-5
J gene: TRBJ1-3
CDR3 protein: CASSTPGGNTIYF

V gene: TRBV9
J gene: TRBJ1-4
CDR3 protein: CASSVAPQDEKLFF

V gene: TRBV19
J gene: TRBJ2-2
CDR3 protein: CASDRVPDTGELFF

V gene: TRBV11-3
J gene: TRBJ2-7
CDR3 protein: CASSLTGLFYEQYF

V gene: TRBV28
J gene: TRBJ2-2
CDR3 protein: CASLGTGKNTGELFF

V gene: TRBV28
J gene: TRBJ2-2
CDR3 protein: CASSLFGGNTGELFF

V gene: TRBV18
J gene: TRBJ1-2
CDR3 protein: CASSPWRHNYGYTF

V gene: TRBV7-8
J gene: TRBJ1-1
CDR3 protein: CASSLILRDSFMTEAFF

V gene: TRBV7-3
J gene: TRBJ1-1
CDR3 protein: CASSLTGQPVEAFF

V gene: TRBV5-1
J gene: TRBJ2-5
CDR3 protein: CASNTGGIGETQYF

V gene: TRBV5-8
J gene: TRBJ1-2
CDR3 protein: CASNPDRLRDYTF

V gene: TRBV5-1
J gene: TRBJ1-3
CDR3 protein: CASTWAGTTGNTIYF

V gene: TRBV2
J gene: TRBJ1-1
CDR3 protein: CASRATATAEAFF

V gene: TRBV2
J gene: TRBJ2-7
CDR3 protein: CASEGQGPEQYF

V gene: TRBV11-2
J gene: TRBJ2-7
CDR3 protein: CASSLGPDSSYEQYF

V gene: TRBV9
J gene: TRBJ2-5
CDR3 protein: CASSVAAAGGQETQYF

V gene: TRBV10-1
J gene: TRBJ1-2
CDR3 protein: CASSRAGTYGYTF

V gene: TRBV5-1
J gene: TRBJ2-1
CDR3 protein: CASSLGGISYNEQFF

V gene: TRBV5-1
J gene: TRBJ1-3
CDR3 protein: CASRRTGGEGNTIYF

V gene: TRBV5-8
J gene: TRBJ1-6
CDR3 protein: CASSAGTDSSYNSPLHF

V gene: TRBV6-1
J gene: TRBJ1-5
CDR3 protein: CASRDTNSNQPQHF

V gene: TRBV5-8
J gene: TRBJ1-2
CDR3 protein: CASSLGGPNYGYTF

V gene: TRBV10-2
J gene: TRBJ2-3
CDR3 protein: CASSESGGIADTQYF

V gene: TRBV7-6
J gene: TRBJ2-1
CDR3 protein: CASSEGIAGFDNEQFF

V gene: TRBV5-1
J gene: TRBJ2-7
CDR3 protein: CASSFSGTDTYEQYF

V gene: TRBV15
J gene: TRBJ2-7
CDR3 protein: CATSALAGGTYEQYF

V gene: TRBV4-1
J gene: TRBJ2-3
CDR3 protein: CASSQDPVVSGTSTDTQYF

V gene: TRBV5-1
J gene: TRBJ2-3
CDR3 protein: CASSLLAADTDTQYF